A selection of T cell receptor beta chains follows, all from one sample in a study of T-cell memory formation after mild COVID-19. Via MiXCR, TCRdb re-called the 5' RACE reads, giving one row per CDR3 protein. The table shows fewer than 650,000 distinct CDR3 sequences, with approximately 15% occurring only once. Material: PBMCs or a T cell subset sorted from them (not recorded which). The source of these receptors is an adult woman who had mild COVID-19 (a few samples of this study predate the infection). Cell type and time point are not known. The CDR3 runs from the conserved cysteine through the conserved F or W. Each record gives: clone size, V gene, D gene, J gene, CDR3 protein, CDR3 DNA. A D gene is named only where the DNA matches it firmly. For some rows the clone size is stated as once, few or many, or as a class when expanded; others skip it.

few	TRBV25-1	TRBD2	TRBJ2-7	CASWAGTNYEQYF	TGTGCCAGCTGGGCCGGGACTAACTACGAGCAGTACTTC
many	TRBV6-5	NA	TRBJ2-2	CASSLRNTGELFF	TGTGCCAGCAGCCTCAGGAACACCGGGGAGCTGTTTTTT
few	TRBV12-3/TRBV12-4	NA	TRBJ2-3	CASSPPEGGTDTQYF	TGTGCCAGCAGCCCTCCCGAGGGCGGCACAGATACGCAGTATTTT
NA	TRBV29-1	TRBD1	TRBJ1-2	CSVEGVNRGRGSYTF	TGCAGCGTTGAGGGGGTAAACAGGGGCCGAGGTAGCTACACCTTC
NA	TRBV5-1	NA	TRBJ2-7	CASSLVSSGVHEQYF	TGCGCCAGCAGCTTGGTGAGTTCAGGGGTCCACGAGCAGTACTTC
few	TRBV7-9	NA	TRBJ2-4	CASSPPGTTKNIQYF	TGTGCCAGCAGCCCACCCGGGACCACCAAAAACATTCAGTACTTC
NA	TRBV20-1	NA	TRBJ2-2	CSAQGLGNGELFF	TGCAGTGCTCAAGGGCTTGGTAACGGGGAGCTGTTTTTT
few	TRBV12-3/TRBV12-4	TRBD1	TRBJ1-5	CASRTGAGSNQPQHF	TGTGCCAGCAGGACAGGGGCGGGGAGCAATCAGCCCCAGCATTTT
few	TRBV24-1	NA	TRBJ1-2	CATSVTGINYGYTF	TGTGCCACCAGTGTTACGGGGATAAACTATGGCTACACCTTC
NA	TRBV11-2	TRBD1	TRBJ2-3	CASSPWTGSPDTQYF	TGTGCCAGCAGCCCTTGGACAGGGAGTCCAGATACGCAGTATTTT
few	TRBV11-2	TRBD1	TRBJ2-2	CASSATGTGVFTGELFF	TGTGCCAGCAGCGCCACCGGGACAGGGGTATTCACCGGGGAGCTGTTTTTT
NA	TRBV4-1	NA	TRBJ2-7	CASSQEGAKTYEQYF	TGCGCCAGCAGCCAAGAGGGGGCCAAAACCTACGAGCAGTACTTC
few	TRBV5-5	NA	TRBJ2-1	CASSSAGVRSYNEQFF	TGTGCCAGCAGCTCAGCAGGGGTCAGGAGCTACAATGAGCAGTTCTTC
few	TRBV2	NA	TRBJ2-5	CASSEAVDYQETQYF	TGTGCCAGCAGTGAAGCGGTGGATTACCAAGAGACCCAGTACTTC
once	TRBV4-1	NA	TRBJ1-5	CASSQPTGFNQPQHF	TGCGCCAGCAGCCAACCGACAGGTTTCAATCAGCCCCAGCATTTT
few	TRBV6-1	NA	TRBJ2-7	CASSERRLYEQYF	TGTGCCAGCAGTGAACGGCGGCTCTACGAGCAGTACTTC
few	TRBV5-5	TRBD2	TRBJ2-5	CASSGLAGGFGETQYF	TGTGCCAGCAGCGGACTAGCGGGAGGATTCGGAGAGACCCAGTACTTC
NA	TRBV13	NA	TRBJ2-7	CASSFRIGHEQYF	TGTGCCAGCAGCTTCCGAATCGGACACGAGCAGTACTTC
NA	TRBV29-1	NA	TRBJ1-2	CSVEDRQLYTF	TGCAGCGTTGAAGATCGACAGCTCTACACCTTC
few	TRBV6-6	TRBD1	TRBJ2-7	CASSRTETGAYEQYF	TGTGCCAGCAGCCGAACGGAAACAGGGGCGTACGAGCAGTACTTC
many	TRBV6-5	NA	TRBJ2-2	CASSEGAGLPTGELFF	TGTGCCAGCAGCGAGGGGGCGGGATTGCCCACCGGGGAGCTGTTTTTT
NA	TRBV20-1	TRBD2	TRBJ2-1	CSASLRTSGLNEQFF	TGCAGTGCTAGCCTAAGGACTAGCGGTCTCAATGAGCAGTTCTTC
NA	TRBV6-1	TRBD2	TRBJ2-1	CASSDPSSGRHPYNEQFF	TGTGCCAGCAGTGATCCATCTAGCGGGCGTCATCCTTACAATGAGCAGTTCTTC
NA	TRBV3-1	NA	TRBJ2-3	CASSQFQGLRNTQYF	TGTGCCAGCAGCCAATTTCAGGGGCTGAGGAATACGCAGTATTTT
NA	TRBV4-1	TRBD2	TRBJ2-7	CASSQDSGGAYEQYF	TGCGCCAGCAGCCAAGATAGCGGGGGGGCCTACGAGCAGTACTTC
NA	TRBV3-1	NA	TRBJ2-7	CASSQPDRKSYEQYF	TGTGCCAGCAGCCAACCGGACAGAAAAAGTTACGAGCAGTACTTC
NA	TRBV4-3	NA	TRBJ2-3	CASSQRAGRSTDTQYF	TGCGCCAGCAGCCAAAGGGCGGGACGGAGCACAGATACGCAGTATTTT
few	TRBV4-3	TRBD1	TRBJ2-7	CASSLTGTGQSEQYF	TGCGCCAGCAGCCTGACCGGGACAGGGCAGTCCGAGCAGTACTTC
NA	TRBV4-2	NA	TRBJ2-5	CASSHRSKGETQYF	TGTGCCAGCAGCCATCGGTCTAAGGGGGAGACCCAGTACTTC
NA	TRBV18	NA	TRBJ1-1	CASSPQSTEAFF	TGTGCCAGCTCACCACAAAGCACTGAAGCTTTCTTT
NA	TRBV7-9	TRBD1	TRBJ2-5	CASGTPTGGELETQYF	TGTGCCAGTGGGACCCCGACAGGGGGCGAACTCGAGACCCAGTACTTC
NA	TRBV10-3	TRBD1	TRBJ2-2	CAIKGQGTGELFF	TGTGCCATCAAAGGACAGGGGACCGGGGAGCTGTTTTTT
once	TRBV3-1	NA	TRBJ2-2	CASSQEWTTGELFF	TGTGCCAGCAGCCAAGAATGGACAACCGGGGAGCTGTTTTTT
NA	TRBV4-1	NA	TRBJ1-1	CASSQGTSEAFF	TGCGCCAGCAGCCAGGGGACGTCTGAAGCTTTCTTT
NA	TRBV20-1	TRBD1	TRBJ1-1	CSADRQGKTNTEAFF	TGCAGTGCCGACCGACAGGGGAAAACGAACACTGAAGCTTTCTTT
NA	TRBV7-2	NA	TRBJ2-7	CASSLGSGGIAYEQYF	TGTGCCAGCAGCTTAGGGTCGGGCGGAATAGCCTACGAGCAGTACTTC
few	TRBV29-1	NA	TRBJ2-6	CSVEESSAGSGANVLTF	TGCAGCGTTGAAGAGTCGTCGGCAGGCTCTGGGGCCAACGTCCTGACTTTC
NA	TRBV6-6	NA	TRBJ2-7	CASSYSAGEQYF	TGTGCCAGCAGTTACTCAGCAGGCGAGCAGTACTTC
NA	TRBV7-2	TRBD1	TRBJ2-5	CASRAGTGSQETQYF	TGTGCCAGCAGGGCCGGGACAGGGAGTCAAGAGACCCAGTACTTC
few	TRBV15	TRBD1	TRBJ1-2	CATTDRVNYGYTF	TGTGCCACGACGGACAGGGTGAACTATGGCTACACCTTC
many	TRBV29-1	NA	TRBJ2-3	CSVRDGTDTQYF	TGCAGCGTTAGAGACGGGACAGATACGCAGTATTTT
few	TRBV7-9	TRBD1	TRBJ1-2	CASSFRDSLPREGYTF	TGTGCCAGCAGCTTCCGGGACAGCCTCCCGAGGGAAGGCTACACCTTC
few	TRBV30	NA	TRBJ1-2	CAWSRGVYGYTF	TGTGCCTGGAGTCGGGGGGTGTATGGCTACACCTTC
few	TRBV5-6	NA	TRBJ1-1	CASRRAENTEAFF	TGTGCCAGCCGGCGGGCGGAGAACACTGAAGCTTTCTTT
NA	TRBV6-2/TRBV6-3	TRBD1	TRBJ2-5	CASRATGVRETQYF	TGTGCCAGCAGAGCGACAGGGGTGCGAGAGACCCAGTACTTC
few	TRBV28	NA	TRBJ2-1	CASLRAVGHNEQFF	TGTGCCAGCCTCCGGGCAGTGGGACACAATGAGCAGTTCTTC
few	TRBV18	NA	TRBJ2-3	CASSPELTDTQYF	TGTGCCAGCTCCCCGGAACTAACAGATACGCAGTATTTT
few	TRBV12-3/TRBV12-4	NA	TRBJ1-1	CASSLSAYTEAFF	TGTGCCAGCTCCCTGTCAGCTTACACTGAAGCTTTCTTT